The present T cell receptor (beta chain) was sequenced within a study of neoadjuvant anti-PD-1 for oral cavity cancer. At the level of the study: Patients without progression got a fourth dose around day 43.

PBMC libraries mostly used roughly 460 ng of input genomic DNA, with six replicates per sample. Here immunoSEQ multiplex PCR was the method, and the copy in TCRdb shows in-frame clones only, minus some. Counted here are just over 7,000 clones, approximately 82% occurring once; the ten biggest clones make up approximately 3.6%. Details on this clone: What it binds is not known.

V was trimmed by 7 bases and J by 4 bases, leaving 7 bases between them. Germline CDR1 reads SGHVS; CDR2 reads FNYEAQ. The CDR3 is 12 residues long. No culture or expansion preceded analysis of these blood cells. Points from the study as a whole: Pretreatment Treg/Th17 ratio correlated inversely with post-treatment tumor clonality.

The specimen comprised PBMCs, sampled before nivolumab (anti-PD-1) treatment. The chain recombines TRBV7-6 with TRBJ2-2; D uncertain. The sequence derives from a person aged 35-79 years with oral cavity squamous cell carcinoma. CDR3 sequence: CASTGLTGELFF. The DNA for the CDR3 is TGTGCCAGCACCGGTCTCACCGGGGAGCTGTTTTTT.